These 3 T cell receptor beta chains were sequenced from one sample in a study of T cells in Graves' hyperthyroidism and ophthalmopathy. The TCR beta CDR3 regions underwent amplification using RNA transcripts as the source. In the first-round RT-PCR of the TCR CDR3, the HTBI primer set was used. Using its own MiXCR run on the multiplex PCR reads, TCRdb lists one record per CDR3 protein. The top ten clones hold approximately 26% of a sample with some 550,000 distinct CDR3 sequences, around 20% of them seen once. Sequenced material: blood. These receptors were obtained from a man aged 18 to 29 with Graves' hyperthyroidism.

This rearrangement joins TRBV6-1 to TRBJ1-2; no clear D gene. The CDR3 is 13 residues long. V was clipped by 8 bases and J by 0 bases, with 10 bases between them. Germline loops: CDR1 MNHNS, CDR2 SASEGT. In DNA form, the CDR3 reads TGTGCCAGCTCGGGGATAGCTAACTATGGCTACACCTTC. Its translation is CASSGIANYGYTF.

Ten or more counts support this clonotype. This chain uses TRBV4-2 with TRBJ2-2; D gene uncertain. V was pared by 6 bases and J by 5 bases, with 7 bases between. The germline gives CDR1 LGHNA, CDR2 YNFKEQ. CDR3 length: 12 amino acids. The DNA of the CDR3 is TGTGCCAGCAGATACGGGACCGGGGAGCTGTTTTTT. It is translated as CASRYGTGELFF.

The rearrangement uses TRBV4-1 and TRBJ2-7; D is unclear. The V and J ends lost 0 bases and 2 bases respectively, with 23 bases between them. Germline V gene data show CDR1 as MGHRA and CDR2 as YSYEKL. CDR3 length equals 19 residues. CDR3 DNA: TGCGCCAGCAGCCAAGATCCACGACCCCCGGCTCGAACCACCTACGAGCAGTACTTC. This translates into CASSQDPRPPARTTYEQYF.